Presented here are 4 T cell receptor beta chains from one specimen sequenced in a study of blood T cells in healthy people across ages (dated by TCRdb to the mid-2010s). The receptor library was made with 5' RACE. The sequencer was an Illumina HiSeq 2500. The second PCR ran for about 6 to 12 cycles and used a J-beta primer mix along with a sample-barcoded 5' primer. TCRdb passed the public sequencing reads through fastp at Q25 and MiXCR, retaining productive beta sequences. Rows with a matching CDR3 protein are joined into one entry that keeps the most common DNA and genes. This sample is represented by over 600,000 distinct CDR3 sequences; more than 55% of them were singletons. The ten largest clonotypes hold around 25% of the sample. Sequences were obtained from blood. All receptors come from a man aged 40-55 years in good health.

This clonotype was recorded a few times. This sequence joins TRBV27 and TRBJ2-5; 9 bases map to TRBD1. Per germline, CDR1 MNHEY and CDR2 SMNVEV (reference sequence). The ends lost 9 bases at V and 2 bases at J; junction bases unmatched: 7. This CDR3 has 14 amino acids. For the CDR3, the DNA is TGTGCCAGTCAGGGACAGGGTCGACAAGAGACCCAGTACTTC. Translated: CASQGQGRQETQYF.

This clonotype showed up just a few times. The rearrangement links TRBV6-6 to TRBJ2-1; a weak D match, TRBD1 (5 bases). Trimming pared 8 bases from V and 5 bases from J, leaving 13 bases between. From germline, CDR1 is MNHNY and CDR2 SVGAGI (reference sequence). This CDR3 comprises 13 residues. The CDR3 is CASSPRQNNEQFF. CDR3 bases: TGTGCCAGCTCACCTCGACAGAACAATGAGCAGTTCTTC.

This rearrangement joins TRBV7-2 to TRBJ2-7; possibly TRBD2 for D (6 bases). Per the germline V gene, CDR1 is SGHTA and CDR2 is FQGNSA. This CDR3 is built from 13 residues. V gave up 3 bases and J gave up 6 bases, with 12 bases separating them. The CDR3 reads CASSFTGEGEQYF. For the CDR3, the DNA is TGTGCCAGCAGCTTTACGGGAGAGGGCGAGCAGTACTTC.

V and J are TRBV7-2 and TRBJ1-1; D call uncertain. CDR1 SGHTA and CDR2 FQGNSA come from the germline V gene. V lost 1 base and J lost 3, with 12 bases in between. The CDR3 is 15 residues long. The CDR3 loop reads CASSLGPGWDTEAFF. CDR3 in DNA: TGTGCCAGCAGCTTAGGGCCGGGGTGGGACACTGAAGCTTTCTTT.